The 9 T cell receptor beta chains presented below share a single source sample, sequenced in a study of cytomegalovirus exposure and HLA in healthy donors. PCR amplification relied on 60 Vbeta primers (plus 13 Jbeta primers). Libraries were prepared by immunoSEQ multiplex PCR; TCRdb keeps only in-frame clonotypes and omits some of them. The sample has about 150,000 clones; 75% are singletons. Sequencing used PBMCs. These receptors were taken from a man younger than 35 in good health and CMV-seropositive.

The chain recombines TRBV29-1 with TRBJ1-1; tentative D call: TRBD1 (5 bases). The germline V gene encodes CDR1 SQVTM and CDR2 ANQGSEA. The germline V and J ends were trimmed by 4 bases and 3 bases, with 18 bases remaining between them. The CDR3 contains 15 residues. The chain's CDR3 is CSVVSLQGYDTEAFF. The DNA for the CDR3 is TGCAGCGTTGTTTCTCTCCAGGGTTATGACACTGAAGCTTTCTTT.

The chain combines TRBV18 with TRBJ1-1; D is undetermined. Trimming stripped 0 bases from V and 6 bases from J, with 14 bases between. The CDR3 covers 15 residues. The germline gives CDR1 KGHSH, CDR2 LQKENI. The CDR3 spells CASSPPGTPEAEAFF. For the CDR3, the DNA is TGTGCCAGCTCACCACCGGGCACCCCGGAGGCTGAAGCTTTCTTT.

Only one count was recorded for this clone. The chain has TRBV5-1 and TRBJ2-7; 8 bases map to TRBD1. Germline trimming cut 4 bases from V and 0 bases from J; bases unmatched to any gene: 6. The CDR3 sequence is 15 residues long. Germline V lookup: CDR1 SGHRS, CDR2 YFSETQ. CDR3 sequence reads: CASSRTDRASYEQYF. The CDR3 DNA is TGCGCCAGCAGCCGAACGGACAGGGCCTCCTACGAGCAGTACTTC.

The chain links TRBV28 to TRBJ1-2; tentative D call: TRBD1 (5 bases). The germline V and J ends were trimmed by 5 bases and 2 bases, with 12 bases remaining between them. CDR1 is MDHEN, CDR2 SYDVKM, per germline. This CDR3 is 14 amino acids long. CDR3 DNA sequence: TGTGCCAGCAGTCATCAGGACAAGAACTATGGCTACACCTTC. Translating it yields CASSHQDKNYGYTF.

Here the CDR3 reads CASSSQGDTGELFF. In nucleotides, the CDR3 is TGTGCCAGCAGTTCACAGGGGGACACCGGGGAGCTGTTTTTT. V gene TRBV6-5 combines with J gene TRBJ2-2; 8 bases agree with TRBD1. The CDR3 is 14 amino acids. The germline gives CDR1 MNHEY, CDR2 SVGAGI. V dropped 4 bases and J dropped 3; count of bases not matched to a gene: 1.

The chain carries TRBV28 and TRBJ2-7; the match to TRBD1 covers 10 bases. Losses at the gene ends were 6 bases for V and 3 bases for J; bases not matched to a gene: 5. This CDR3 contains 14 residues. CDR1 and CDR2 (germline): MDHEN, SYDVKM. CDR3 bases: TGTGCCAGCAGGGGGACAGGGGTAGGCTACGAGCAGTACTTC. Protein product: CASRGTGVGYEQYF.

The chain has TRBV18 and TRBJ2-3, with a possible D match to TRBD1 (6 bases). The V gene lost 2 bases and the J gene lost 4 bases, with 16 bases spanning the gap. The germline V gene has CDR1 KGHSH and CDR2 LQKENI. The CDR3 is 16 residues long. The CDR3: CASSPRGTNLPDTQYF. The CDR3 bases are TGTGCCAGCTCACCAAGGGGGACCAACCTGCCAGATACGCAGTATTTT. The full variable domain, rest sourced from reference TRBV18 and TRBJ2-3, is NAGVMQNPRHLVRRRGQEARLRCSPMKGHSHVYWYRQLPEEGLKFMVYLQKENIIDESGMPKERFSAEFPKEGPSILRIQQVVRGDSAAYFCASSPRGTNLPDTQYFGPGTRLTVL.

This chain joins TRBV30 and TRBJ2-7; TRBD2 matches at 14 bases. V shed 1 base, J shed 3 bases, and the junction held 5 bases outside the gene matches. From germline, CDR1 is GTSNPN and CDR2 SVGIG (reference sequence). CDR3 length: 16 residues. DNA for the CDR3: TGTGCCTGGAGTGGGACTAGCGGGGGGTCTTACTACGAGCAGTACTTC. Protein product: CAWSGTSGGSYYEQYF.

This chain uses TRBV28 with TRBJ1-3, with a possible D match to TRBD1 (5 bases). Trimming took 2 bases from V and 4 from J, leaving 12 bases between them. The germline V gene has CDR1 MDHEN and CDR2 SYDVKM. The length of the CDR3 is 15 residues. This chain's CDR3 is CASSLGGTGGNTIYF. DNA for the CDR3: TGTGCCAGCAGTTTAGGAGGGACGGGGGGAAACACCATATATTTT.